Described below is a single TCR beta chain sequence and its context. Its antigen is not identified. Trimming took 3 bases from V and 6 from J; bases not matched to a gene: 9. Looked up from germline, CDR1 is SGHAT and CDR2 is FQNNGV. This CDR3 is 15 amino acids long. Genomic DNA of every subset was divided equally among multiple immunoSEQ plates. Produced via immunoSEQ multiplex PCR; TCRdb's table is partial and in-frame only. This sample has some 740,000 clones, with roughly 92% found just once. This specimen belongs to a study of shared clonotypes between healthy human individuals. Positively selected for CCR7, the CD45RO-negative cells used as naive CD8 cells excluded terminally differentiated effector memory CD45RA+ cells. Findings and caveats of the study: Sharing of clonotypes among donors was expected to vary with sequencing depth.

The receptor comes from a man in his thirties or forties in good health. The rearrangement joins TRBV11-2 to TRBJ2-3, with 7 positions matching TRBD2. Sequenced material: naive CD8+ T cells sorted from blood. CDR3 nucleotide sequence: TGTGCCAGCAGCTTTGGGGGAGGGCTGGGGGATACGCAGTATTTT. This translates into CASSFGGGLGDTQYF. The full variable domain, rest sourced from reference TRBV11-2 and TRBJ2-3, is EAGVAQSPRYKIIEKRQSVAFWCNPISGHATLYWYQQILGQGPKLLIQFQNNGVVDDSQLPKDRFSAERLKGVDSTLKIQPAKLEDSAVYLCASSFGGGLGDTQYFGPGTRLTVL.